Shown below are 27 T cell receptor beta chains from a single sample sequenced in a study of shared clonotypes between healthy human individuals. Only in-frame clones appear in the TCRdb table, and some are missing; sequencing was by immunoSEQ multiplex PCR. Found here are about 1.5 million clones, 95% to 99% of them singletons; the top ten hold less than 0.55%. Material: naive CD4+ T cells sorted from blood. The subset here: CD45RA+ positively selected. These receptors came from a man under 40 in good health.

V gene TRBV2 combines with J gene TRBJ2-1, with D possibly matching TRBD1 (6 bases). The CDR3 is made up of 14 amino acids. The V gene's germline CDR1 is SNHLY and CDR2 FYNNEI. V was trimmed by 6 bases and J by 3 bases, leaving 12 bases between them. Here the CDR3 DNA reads TGTGCCAGCAGCCCTCCGGGACACTACAATGAGCAGTTCTTC. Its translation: CASSPPGHYNEQFF.

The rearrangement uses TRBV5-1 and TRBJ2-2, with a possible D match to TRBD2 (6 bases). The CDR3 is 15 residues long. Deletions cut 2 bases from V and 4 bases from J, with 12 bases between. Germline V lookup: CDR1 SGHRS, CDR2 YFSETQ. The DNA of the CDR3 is TGCGCCAGCAGCTTTGGAGGGCTTAGCACCGGGGAGCTGTTTTTT. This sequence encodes CASSFGGLSTGELFF.

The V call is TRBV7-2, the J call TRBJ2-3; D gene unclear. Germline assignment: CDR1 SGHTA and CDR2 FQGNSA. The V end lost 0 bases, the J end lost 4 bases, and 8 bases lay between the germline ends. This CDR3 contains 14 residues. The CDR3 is CASSLARQSDTQYF. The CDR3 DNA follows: TGTGCCAGCAGCTTAGCGAGGCAGTCAGATACGCAGTATTTT. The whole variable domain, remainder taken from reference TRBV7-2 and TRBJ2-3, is GAGVSQSPSNKVTEKGKDVELRCDPISGHTALYWYRQSLGQGLEFLIYFQGNSAPDKSGLPSDRFSAERTGGSVSTLTIQRTQQEDSAVYLCASSLARQSDTQYFGPGTRLTVL.

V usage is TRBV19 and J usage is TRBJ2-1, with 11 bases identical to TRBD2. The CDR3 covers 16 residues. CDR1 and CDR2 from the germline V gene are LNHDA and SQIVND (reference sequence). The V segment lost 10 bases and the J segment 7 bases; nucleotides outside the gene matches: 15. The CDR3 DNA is TGTGCCACCCTTGACCTAGCGGGAGGATCTGGTAATGAGCAGTTCTTC. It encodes CATLDLAGGSGNEQFF.

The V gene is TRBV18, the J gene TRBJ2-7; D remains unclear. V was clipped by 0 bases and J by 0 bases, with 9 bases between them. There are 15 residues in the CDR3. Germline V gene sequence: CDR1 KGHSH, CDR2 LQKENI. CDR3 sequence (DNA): TGTGCCAGCTCACCACCGACGAGAAGCTCCTACGAGCAGTACTTC. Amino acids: CASSPPTRSSYEQYF.

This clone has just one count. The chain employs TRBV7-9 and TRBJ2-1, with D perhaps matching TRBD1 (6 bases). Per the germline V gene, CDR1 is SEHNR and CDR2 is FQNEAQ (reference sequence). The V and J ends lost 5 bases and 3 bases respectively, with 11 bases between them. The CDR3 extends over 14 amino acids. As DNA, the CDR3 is TGTGCCAGCAGCCCCGGACAGTACTACAATGAGCAGTTCTTC. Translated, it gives CASSPGQYYNEQFF.

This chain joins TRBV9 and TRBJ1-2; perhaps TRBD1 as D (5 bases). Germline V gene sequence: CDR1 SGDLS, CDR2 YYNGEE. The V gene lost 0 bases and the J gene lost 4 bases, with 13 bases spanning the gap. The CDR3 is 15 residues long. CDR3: CASSVGGTGLYGYTF. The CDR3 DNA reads TGTGCCAGCAGCGTAGGAGGAACAGGCCTCTATGGCTACACCTTC.

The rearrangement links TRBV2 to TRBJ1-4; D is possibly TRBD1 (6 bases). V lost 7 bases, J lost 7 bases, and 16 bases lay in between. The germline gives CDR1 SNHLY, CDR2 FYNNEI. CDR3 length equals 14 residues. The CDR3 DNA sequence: TGTGCCAGCACCGCATCAGGGGACGGTGAAAAACTGTTTTTT. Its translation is CASTASGDGEKLFF.

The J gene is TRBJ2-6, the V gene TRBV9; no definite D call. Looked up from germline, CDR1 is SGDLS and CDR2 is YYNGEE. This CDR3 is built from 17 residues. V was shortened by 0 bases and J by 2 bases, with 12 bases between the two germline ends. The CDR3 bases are TGTGCCAGCAGCGTAGTTGGTGTTGGCGCTGGGGCCAACGTCCTGACTTTC. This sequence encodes CASSVVGVGAGANVLTF.

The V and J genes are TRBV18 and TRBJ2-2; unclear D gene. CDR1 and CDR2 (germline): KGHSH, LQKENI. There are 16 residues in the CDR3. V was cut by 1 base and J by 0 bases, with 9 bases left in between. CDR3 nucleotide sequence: TGTGCCAGCTCACCACAGGGTAGGGCGAACACCGGGGAGCTGTTTTTT. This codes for CASSPQGRANTGELFF.

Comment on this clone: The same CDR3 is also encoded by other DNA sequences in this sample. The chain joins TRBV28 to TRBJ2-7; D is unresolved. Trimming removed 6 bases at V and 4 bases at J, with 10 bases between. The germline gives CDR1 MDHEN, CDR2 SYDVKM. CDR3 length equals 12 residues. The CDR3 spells CASSFLGYEQYF. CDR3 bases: TGTGCCAGCAGCTTTCTCGGGTACGAGCAGTACTTC.

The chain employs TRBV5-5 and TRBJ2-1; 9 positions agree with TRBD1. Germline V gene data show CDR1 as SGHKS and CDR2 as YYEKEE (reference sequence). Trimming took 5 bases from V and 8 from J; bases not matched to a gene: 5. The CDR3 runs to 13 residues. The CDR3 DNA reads TGTGCCAGCAGAAAGACAGGGGGTTATGAGCAGTTCTTC. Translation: CASRKTGGYEQFF.

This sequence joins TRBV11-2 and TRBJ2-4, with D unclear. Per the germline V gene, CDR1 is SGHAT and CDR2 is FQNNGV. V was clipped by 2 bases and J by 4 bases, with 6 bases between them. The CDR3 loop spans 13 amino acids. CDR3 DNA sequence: TGTGCCAGCAGCTTACCCACAAAAAACATTCAGTACTTC. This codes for CASSLPTKNIQYF.

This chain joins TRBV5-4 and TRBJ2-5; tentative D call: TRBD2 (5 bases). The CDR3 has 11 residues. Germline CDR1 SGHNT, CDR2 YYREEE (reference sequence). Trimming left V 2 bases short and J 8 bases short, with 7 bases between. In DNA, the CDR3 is TGTGCCAGCAGCTTAGGACTCACCCAGTACTTC. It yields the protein CASSLGLTQYF.

The CDR3 sequence: CASSLDGGLETQYF. CDR3 nucleotides: TGCGCCAGCAGCTTGGATGGGGGTTTAGAGACCCAGTACTTC. The V and J genes are TRBV5-1 and TRBJ2-5, with D perhaps matching TRBD1 or TRBD2 (5 bases each). This CDR3 is built from 14 residues. Germline values: CDR1 SGHRS, CDR2 YFSETQ. The V end was cut by 0 bases, the J end by 4 bases, with 10 bases between. Filled out from reference TRBV5-1 and TRBJ2-5, the complete variable domain reads KAGVTQTPRYLIKTRGQQVTLSCSPISGHRSVSWYQQTPGQGLQFLFEYFSETQRNKGNFPGRFSGRQFSNSRSEMNVSTLELGDSALYLCASSLDGGLETQYFGPGTRLLVL.

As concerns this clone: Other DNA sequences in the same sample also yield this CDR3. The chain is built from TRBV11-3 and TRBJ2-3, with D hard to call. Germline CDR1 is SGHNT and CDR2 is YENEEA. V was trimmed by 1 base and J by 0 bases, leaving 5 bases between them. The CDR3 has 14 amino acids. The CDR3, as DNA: TGTGCCAGCAGCTTAGGATCGAGCACAGATACGCAGTATTTT. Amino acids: CASSLGSSTDTQYF.

CDR3 residues: CASTTGRQETQYF. CDR3 in DNA: TGCGCCAGCACGACAGGGAGGCAAGAGACCCAGTACTTC. The rearrangement links TRBV5-1 to TRBJ2-5; possible D gene TRBD1, 7 bases. The CDR3 has 13 amino acids. V gave up 6 bases and J gave up 2 bases, with 11 bases separating them. Germline CDR1 SGHRS, CDR2 YFSETQ.

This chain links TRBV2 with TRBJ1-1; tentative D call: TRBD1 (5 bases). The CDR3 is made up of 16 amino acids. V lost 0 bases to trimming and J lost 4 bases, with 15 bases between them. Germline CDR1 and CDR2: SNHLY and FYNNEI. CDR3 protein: CASSEARGDRGTEAFF. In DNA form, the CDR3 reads TGTGCCAGCAGTGAAGCGAGAGGGGATAGAGGCACTGAAGCTTTCTTT. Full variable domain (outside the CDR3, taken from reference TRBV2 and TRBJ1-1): EPEVTQTPSHQVTQMGQEVILRCVPISNHLYFYWYRQILGQKVEFLVSFYNNEISEKSEIFDDQFSVERPDGSNFTLKIRSTKLEDSAMYFCASSEARGDRGTEAFFGQGTRLTVV.

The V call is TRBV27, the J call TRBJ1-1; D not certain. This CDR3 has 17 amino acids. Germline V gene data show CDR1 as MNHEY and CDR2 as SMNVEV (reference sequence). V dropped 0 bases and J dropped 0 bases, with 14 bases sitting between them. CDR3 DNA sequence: TGTGCCAGCAGTTTATCGCTCGGGCTAAGGATGAACACTGAAGCTTTCTTT. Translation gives CASSLSLGLRMNTEAFF.

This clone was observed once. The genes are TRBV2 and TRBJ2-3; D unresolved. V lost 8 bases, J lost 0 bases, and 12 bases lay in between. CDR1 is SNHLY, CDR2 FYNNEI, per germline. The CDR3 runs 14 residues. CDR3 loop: CASGYHSSTDTQYF. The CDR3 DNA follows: TGTGCCAGCGGGTACCATTCCAGCACAGATACGCAGTATTTT.

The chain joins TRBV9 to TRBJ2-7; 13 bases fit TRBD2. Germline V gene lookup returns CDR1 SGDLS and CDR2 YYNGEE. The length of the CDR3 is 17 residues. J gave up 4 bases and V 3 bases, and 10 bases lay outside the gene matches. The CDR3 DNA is TGTGCCAGCAGCGCGGGACCTACGACTAGCGGGGGGTACGAGCAGTACTTC. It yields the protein CASSAGPTTSGGYEQYF. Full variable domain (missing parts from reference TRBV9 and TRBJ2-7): DSGVTQTPKHLITATGQRVTLRCSPRSGDLSVYWYQQSLDQGLQFLIQYYNGEERAKGNILERFSAQQFPDLHSELNLSSLELGDSALYFCASSAGPTTSGGYEQYFGPGTRLTVT.

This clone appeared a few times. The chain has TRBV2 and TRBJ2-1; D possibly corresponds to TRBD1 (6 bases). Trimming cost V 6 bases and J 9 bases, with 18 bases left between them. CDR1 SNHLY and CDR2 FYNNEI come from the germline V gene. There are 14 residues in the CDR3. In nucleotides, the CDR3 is TGTGCCAGCAGAAGAGTTGGGCAGGGGTCTGAGCAGTTCTTC. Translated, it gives CASRRVGQGSEQFF.

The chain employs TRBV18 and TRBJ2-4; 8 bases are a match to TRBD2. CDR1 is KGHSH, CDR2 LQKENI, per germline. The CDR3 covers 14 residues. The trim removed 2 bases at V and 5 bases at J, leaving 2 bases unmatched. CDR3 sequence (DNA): TGTGCCAGCTCACCAAGCGGGGGCGAAAACATTCAGTACTTC. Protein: CASSPSGGENIQYF.

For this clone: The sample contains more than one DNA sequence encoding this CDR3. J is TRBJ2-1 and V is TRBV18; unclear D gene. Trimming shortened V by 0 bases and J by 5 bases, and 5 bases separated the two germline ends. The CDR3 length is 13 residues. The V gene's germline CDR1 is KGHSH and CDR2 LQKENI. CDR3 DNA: TGTGCCAGCTCACCACCGGGCGACAATGAGCAGTTCTTC. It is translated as CASSPPGDNEQFF.

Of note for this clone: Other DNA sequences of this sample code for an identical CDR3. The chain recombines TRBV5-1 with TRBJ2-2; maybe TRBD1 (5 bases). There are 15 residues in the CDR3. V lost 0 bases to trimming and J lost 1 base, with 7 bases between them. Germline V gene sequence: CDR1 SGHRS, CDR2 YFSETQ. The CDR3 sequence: CASSLAGQNTGELFF. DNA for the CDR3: TGCGCCAGCAGCTTGGCCGGACAGAACACCGGGGAGCTGTTTTTT. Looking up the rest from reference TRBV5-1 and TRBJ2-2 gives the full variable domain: KAGVTQTPRYLIKTRGQQVTLSCSPISGHRSVSWYQQTPGQGLQFLFEYFSETQRNKGNFPGRFSGRQFSNSRSEMNVSTLELGDSALYLCASSLAGQNTGELFFGEGSRLTVL.

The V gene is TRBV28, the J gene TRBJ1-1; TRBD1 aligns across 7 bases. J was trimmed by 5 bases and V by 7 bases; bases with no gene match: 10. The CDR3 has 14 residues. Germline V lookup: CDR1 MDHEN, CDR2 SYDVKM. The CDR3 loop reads CASTLPGGGTEAFF. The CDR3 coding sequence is TGTGCCAGCACCCTACCAGGGGGTGGGACTGAAGCTTTCTTT.

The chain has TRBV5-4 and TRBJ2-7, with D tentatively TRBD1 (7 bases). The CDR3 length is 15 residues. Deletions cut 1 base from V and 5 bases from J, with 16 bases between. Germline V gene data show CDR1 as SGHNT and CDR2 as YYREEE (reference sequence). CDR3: CASSLQGGKSDEQYF. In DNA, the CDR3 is TGTGCCAGCAGCTTGCAGGGGGGCAAGAGCGACGAGCAGTACTTC.